This TCR beta chain was captured by sequencing in a study of shared clonotypes between healthy human individuals. Study-wide results and caveats: A reduction in generation probabilities was seen for non-shared clonotypes relative to those shared by all four donors. The study found roughly 5% of naive CD4 clonotypes shared across a few donors.

The method was immunoSEQ multiplex PCR; TCRdb's version includes in-frame clones alone and lacks a portion of them. The sample lists about 2.1 million clones, about 94% occurring once. A remark on this clone: Its antigen is currently unknown.

V dropped 4 bases and J dropped 1 base, with 3 bases sitting between them. This CDR3 is 11 amino acids long. The V gene's germline CDR1 is SGHTS and CDR2 YDEGEE. Naive CD8 cells lacked CD45RO, underwent positive selection for CCR7 and left out terminally differentiated effector memory CD45RA+ cells. This sequence joins TRBV5-8 and TRBJ2-7; no reliable D call. The receptor was isolated from a man aged 18-30 years in good health. Some clones in this sample may be carry-over from other donors' samples. Input material: naive CD8+ T cells from PBMCs. The CDR3 here is CASSISYEQYF. CDR3 in DNA: TGTGCCAGCAGCATTTCCTACGAGCAGTACTTC.